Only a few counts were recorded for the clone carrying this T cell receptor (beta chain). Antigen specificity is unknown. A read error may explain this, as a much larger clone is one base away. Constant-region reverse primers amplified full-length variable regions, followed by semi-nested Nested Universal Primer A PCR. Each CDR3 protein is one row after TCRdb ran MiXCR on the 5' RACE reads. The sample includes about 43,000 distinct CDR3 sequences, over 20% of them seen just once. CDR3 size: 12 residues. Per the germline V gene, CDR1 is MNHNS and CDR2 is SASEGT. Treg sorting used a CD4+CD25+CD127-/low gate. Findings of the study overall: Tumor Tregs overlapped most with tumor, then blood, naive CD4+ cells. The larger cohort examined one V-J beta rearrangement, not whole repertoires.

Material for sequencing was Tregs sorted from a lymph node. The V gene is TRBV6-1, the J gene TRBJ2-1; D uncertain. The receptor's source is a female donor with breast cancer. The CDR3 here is CASGESWNEQFF. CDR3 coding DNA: TGTGCCAGCGGTGAGAGCTGGAATGAGCAGTTCTTC.